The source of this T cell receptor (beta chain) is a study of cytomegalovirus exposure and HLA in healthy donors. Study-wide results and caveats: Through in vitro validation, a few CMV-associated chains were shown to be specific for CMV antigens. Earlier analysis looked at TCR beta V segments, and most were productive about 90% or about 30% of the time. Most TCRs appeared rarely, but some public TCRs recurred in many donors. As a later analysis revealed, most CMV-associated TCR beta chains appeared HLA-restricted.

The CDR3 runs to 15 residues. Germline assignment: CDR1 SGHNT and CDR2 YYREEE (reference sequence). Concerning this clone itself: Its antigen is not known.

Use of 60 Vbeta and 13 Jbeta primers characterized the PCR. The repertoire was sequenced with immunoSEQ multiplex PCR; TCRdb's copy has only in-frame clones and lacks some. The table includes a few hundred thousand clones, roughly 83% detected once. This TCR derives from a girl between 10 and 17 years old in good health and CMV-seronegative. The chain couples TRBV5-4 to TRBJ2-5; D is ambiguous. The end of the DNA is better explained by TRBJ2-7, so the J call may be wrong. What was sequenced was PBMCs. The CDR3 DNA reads TGTGCCAGCAGCTTGGATCCAACAGCTACCTACGAGCAGTACTTC. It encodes CASSLDPTATYEQYF.